The TCR beta chain described here comes from a study of regulatory T cells in long-lasting Graves disease. As for time point: newly diagnosed GD, antithyroid drugs for less than 3 months. The TCR library was prepared using RNA isolated from PBMCs. Sequencing libraries for TCR beta were prepared with iRepertoire HTBI primers and Arm-PCR of CDR3 regions. TCRdb reprocessed the multiplex PCR reads with MiXCR, giving one entry per CDR3 protein. The profile shows 300,000 to 400,000 distinct CDR3 sequences, 18% of them singletons. This CDR3 has 12 residues. Germline V gene lookup returns CDR1 SQVTM and CDR2 ANQGSEA. V shed 8 bases and J shed 2 bases, with 11 bases lying between them.

The chain couples TRBV29-1 to TRBJ2-3; D tentatively reads TRBD1 or TRBD2 (5 bases each). The sample here was peripheral blood mononuclear cells (PBMCs), taken at new diagnosis, from a patient treated with antithyroid drugs. The receptor comes from a female donor with Graves disease. Here the CDR3 reads CSSRGVTDTQYF. In DNA, the CDR3 is TGCAGCTCCCGAGGGGTCACAGATACGCAGTATTTT.